One TCR beta chain is described in this entry. This specimen comes from a study of CD8+ T cells in alopecia areata. Study in general: Treated patients received severity scores based on the percentage of scalp area affected.

cDNA reverse transcribed from extracted RNA served as the sequencing template. Profiled with immunoSEQ multiplex PCR; TCRdb holds only in-frame clones, not every one. The sample contains some 150,000 clones, about 61% of which appear only once. Treatment denoted: oral pan-JAK inhibitor, 5-10 mg twice daily. Sorted out of PBMCs were CD4+ T cells and CD8+ T cells. This CDR3 contains 16 residues. After removal of 5 bases from V and 4 bases from J, the junction contained 13 bases not matched to a gene. Germline-derived CDR1 and CDR2 are SEHNR and FQNEAQ (reference sequence). The material sequenced was CD4+ T cells sorted from blood, taken around week 55, from a patient treated with tofacitinib. The clonotype comes from a human donor with alopecia areata. The chain has TRBV7-9 and TRBJ2-7, with 8 nucleotides matching TRBD1. CDR3 amino acids: CASSPPQGARLYEQYF. Here the CDR3 DNA reads TGTGCCAGCAGCCCACCCCAGGGGGCGCGGTTGTACGAGCAGTACTTC.